Each of the 19 T cell receptor beta chains below was sequenced from the same sample in a study of control samples from healthy donors and cancer patients. Libraries were prepared by immunoSEQ multiplex PCR; TCRdb keeps only in-frame clonotypes and omits some of them. The sample shows under 200,000 clones, 90% to 95% of them seen only once. Specimen: blood. Receptor source: a woman aged 55 to 70 in good health.

J is TRBJ2-2 and V is TRBV6-4; 7 bases fit TRBD1. CDR1 MRHNA and CDR2 SNTAGT come from the germline V gene. The CDR3 is 16 residues long. J lost 5 bases, V lost 6 bases, and 12 bases had no gene match. The CDR3 sequence: CASRIRDSLSTGELFF. DNA of the CDR3: TGTGCCAGCAGAATCCGGGACAGTCTCTCAACCGGGGAGCTGTTTTTT.

The chain is built from TRBV5-1 and TRBJ2-7; D might be TRBD1 (6 bases). Per germline, CDR1 SGHRS and CDR2 YFSETQ. The germline V and J ends were trimmed by 1 base and 3 bases, with 11 bases remaining between them. The CDR3 sequence is 14 residues long. Here the CDR3 DNA reads TGCGCCAGCAGCTTGAGGTCACAGGGCTACGAGCAGTACTTC. Translation gives CASSLRSQGYEQYF. Complete variable domain (other parts from reference TRBV5-1 and TRBJ2-7): KAGVTQTPRYLIKTRGQQVTLSCSPISGHRSVSWYQQTPGQGLQFLFEYFSETQRNKGNFPGRFSGRQFSNSRSEMNVSTLELGDSALYLCASSLRSQGYEQYFGPGTRLTVT.

The rearrangement joins TRBV6-6 to TRBJ1-1; 7 positions match TRBD1. Germline CDR1 and CDR2: MNHNY and SVGAGI (reference sequence). CDR3 length: 15 amino acids. J was trimmed by 1 base and V by 0 bases; bases with no gene match: 2. The CDR3 loop reads CASSYSYRGNTEAFF. The CDR3 DNA sequence: TGTGCCAGCAGTTACTCGTACAGGGGGAACACTGAAGCTTTCTTT.

CDR3 nucleotides: TGTGCCAGCAACAACGAAGGGGATAGCAATCAGCCCCAGCATTTT. It specifies CASNNEGDSNQPQHF. The rearrangement links TRBV6-5 to TRBJ1-5; tentative D call: TRBD1 (5 bases). There are 15 residues in the CDR3. The germline V and J ends were trimmed by 7 bases and 0 bases, with 13 bases remaining between them. Germline loops: CDR1 MNHEY, CDR2 SVGAGI.

This sequence joins TRBV5-4 and TRBJ1-2; a weak D match, TRBD1 (5 bases). The CDR3 is made up of 15 amino acids. CDR1 and CDR2 from the germline V gene are SGHNT and YYREEE (reference sequence). V lost 2 bases to trimming and J lost 5 bases, with 16 bases between them. The CDR3, as DNA: TGTGCCAGCAGCTTAGATTCTTCAGAGGGGTATGGCTACACCTTC. It codes for CASSLDSSEGYGYTF.

The chain recombines TRBV6-5 with TRBJ1-1; D perhaps matches TRBD1 (5 bases). The ends were cut back, 6 bases at V and 5 bases at J, with 19 bases in the middle. Germline-derived CDR1 and CDR2 are MNHEY and SVGAGI. This CDR3 region has 15 residues. The CDR3 is CASRASGGRRTEAFF. In DNA form, the CDR3 reads TGTGCCAGCAGAGCCTCGGGGGGGAGGAGGACTGAAGCTTTCTTT.

The chain is built from TRBV7-2 and TRBJ1-4; D is unresolved. The CDR3 extends over 14 amino acids. Germline CDR1 and CDR2: SGHTA and FQGNSA. Trimming took off 6 bases at V and 0 bases at J, with 8 bases between the two ends. DNA of the CDR3: TGTGCCAGCAGAAAAGACACAACTAATGAAAAACTGTTTTTT. It translates to CASRKDTTNEKLFF.

The chain uses TRBV5-1 and TRBJ1-4; perhaps TRBD1 as D (6 bases). Trimming stripped 3 bases from V and 3 bases from J, with 9 bases between. This CDR3 region has 14 residues. The germline CDR1 and CDR2 sequences are SGHRS and YFSETQ. For the CDR3, the DNA is TGCGCCAGCAGCTCCGGACAGCCTAATGAAAAACTGTTTTTT. Its translation: CASSSGQPNEKLFF.

This chain links TRBV5-4 with TRBJ1-2; D might be TRBD1 (5 bases). The CDR3 is 15 amino acids. Looked up from germline, CDR1 is SGHNT and CDR2 is YYREEE (reference sequence). V lost 5 bases and J lost 0, with 14 bases in between. For the CDR3, the DNA is TGTGCCAGCAGGAAAGACGGGACCGCTAACTATGGCTACACCTTC. Translating gives CASRKDGTANYGYTF.

This clone was seen only once. V gene TRBV28 combines with J gene TRBJ2-3; D may match TRBD1 or TRBD2 (5 bases each). This CDR3 is 15 amino acids long. The germline CDR1 and CDR2 sequences are MDHEN and SYDVKM. Trimming left V 4 bases short and J 0 bases short, with 11 bases between. The CDR3 DNA reads as TGTGCCAGCAGTTCCACGGGGCTTAGCACAGATACGCAGTATTTT. Translated: CASSSTGLSTDTQYF. Based on the CDR3 plus reference TRBV28 and TRBJ2-3, the full variable domain is DVKVTQSSRYLVKRTGEKVFLECVQDMDHENMFWYRQDPGLGLRLIYFSYDVKMKEKGDIPEGYSVSREKKERFSLILESASTNQTSMYLCASSSTGLSTDTQYFGPGTRLTVL.

The chain recombines TRBV6-5 with TRBJ1-1; D is uncertain. The CDR3 runs to 12 residues. Germline V gene sequence: CDR1 MNHEY, CDR2 SVGAGI. V lost 3 bases, J lost 4 bases, and 6 bases lay in between. Written as DNA, the CDR3 is TGTGCCAGCAGTTATATTGGCACTGAAGCTTTCTTT. Protein sequence: CASSYIGTEAFF.

The genes are TRBV27 and TRBJ2-7; TRBD1 aligns across 11 bases. V trimming: 4 bases; J trimming: 1 base; junction bases outside the gene matches: 6. The CDR3 sequence is 16 residues long. Germline V gene data show CDR1 as MNHEY and CDR2 as SMNVEV (reference sequence). The CDR3 is CASSWDRGSSSYEQYF. The CDR3, as DNA: TGTGCCAGCAGTTGGGACAGGGGGTCCTCTTCCTACGAGCAGTACTTC.

This chain joins TRBV9 and TRBJ1-4; D possibly corresponds to TRBD1 (5 bases). Trimming stripped 0 bases from V and 6 bases from J, with 12 bases between. Germline CDR1 SGDLS, CDR2 YYNGEE. This CDR3 is built from 15 residues. CDR3 sequence: CASSVAGRRDEKLFF. CDR3 DNA sequence: TGTGCCAGCAGCGTAGCAGGGAGACGGGATGAAAAACTGTTTTTT.

The chain carries TRBV9 and TRBJ1-1; 11 positions match TRBD1. Germline-derived CDR1 and CDR2 are SGDLS and YYNGEE. The CDR3 runs 17 residues. Trimming at V came to 4 bases and at J to 5 bases, leaving 13 bases not matched to a gene. The CDR3 bases are TGTGCCAGCAGCCTCCACGCAGGACAGGGGGCTAGGACTGAAGCTTTCTTT. The encoded protein is CASSLHAGQGARTEAFF.

The chain carries TRBV19 and TRBJ1-4; 8 nucleotides line up with TRBD1. This CDR3 has 15 amino acids. V lost 10 bases and J lost 1; bases outside the gene matches: 8. CDR1 and CDR2 (germline): LNHDA, SQIVND (reference sequence). The CDR3 here is CATQGQGGTNEKLFF. In nucleotides, the CDR3 is TGTGCCACCCAAGGACAGGGAGGAACTAATGAAAAACTGTTTTTT.

This clone was detected once. This chain uses TRBV11-3 with TRBJ2-7, with no clear D. The germline CDR1 and CDR2 sequences are SGHNT and YENEEA. Trimming shortened V by 0 bases and J by 4 bases, and 4 bases separated the two germline ends. The CDR3 is 12 residues long. The CDR3: CASSLEGYEQYF. The CDR3 bases are TGTGCCAGCAGCTTAGAAGGGTACGAGCAGTACTTC.

The rearrangement joins TRBV2 to TRBJ2-7, with D hard to call. The ends were cut back, 1 base at V and 4 bases at J, with 2 bases in the middle. CDR3 length equals 11 residues. Germline assignment: CDR1 SNHLY and CDR2 FYNNEI. CDR3 protein: CASSEGYEQYF. In DNA form, the CDR3 reads TGTGCCAGCAGTGAAGGGTACGAGCAGTACTTC.

This chain uses TRBV4-1 with TRBJ1-2, with TRBD1 as a possible D gene (5 bases). V was shortened by 6 bases and J by 3 bases, with 20 bases between the two germline ends. CDR1 is MGHRA and CDR2 is YSYEKL in the germline V gene. There are 16 residues in the CDR3. In nucleotides, the CDR3 is TGCGCCAGCAGGGAGACAGAGGGAGGGGTTGACTATGGCTACACCTTC. Translating it yields CASRETEGGVDYGYTF.

The V call is TRBV10-2, the J call TRBJ2-3, with 7 bases that match TRBD2. The J segment lost 3 bases and the V segment lost 5 bases, leaving 5 bases of the junction unmatched. The V gene's germline CDR1 is WSHSY and CDR2 SAAADI. The CDR3 runs to 14 residues. The CDR3 nucleotides are TGCGCCAGCAGTACCGGGACTACAACAGATACGCAGTATTTT. Translated, it gives CASSTGTTTDTQYF.